This T cell receptor beta chain was observed in a study of T cell changes during pregnancy in multiple sclerosis. Produced via immunoSEQ multiplex PCR; TCRdb's table is partial and in-frame only. The sample records about 93,000 clones, 75% to 95% being singletons. CDR1 MNHNY and CDR2 SVGAGI come from the germline V gene (reference sequence). The CDR3 totals 12 residues. Trimming pared 8 bases from V and 7 bases from J, leaving 11 bases between. The sample in question was peripheral blood, obtained before pregnancy. The receptor was isolated from a female donor with multiple sclerosis, enrolled in a pregnancy study. The rearrangement uses TRBV6-6 and TRBJ2-2; no clear D. The CDR3 here is CASQPTGGELFF. DNA for the CDR3: TGTGCCAGCCAGCCCACGGGCGGGGAGCTGTTTTTT.